This TCR beta chain was documented in a study of post-analysis software for immune sequencing data. Overall study: Relapsing-remitting, secondary progressive and progressive-relapsing courses of multiple sclerosis were included. Overall study findings and caveats: Among roughly five TRBV segments more frequent in patients than controls were TRBV5-6, TRBV5-1 and TRBV20-1. For normalized Chao1 diversity, multiple sclerosis patients scored significantly lower than controls did.

The CDR3 sequence is 15 residues long. With 3 bases removed from V and 3 bases from J, the gap between germline ends came to 15 bases. Germline V gives CDR1 MGHDK, CDR2 SYGVNS. With respect to this clonotype: Its antigen is unidentified.

Unique-molecular-identifier-tagged TCR beta cDNA libraries were used. Once roughly 1 to 11 million T cells were used, roughly 0.5 million cDNA molecules resulted. TCRdb called the PCR reads again in MiXCR, with one record for every CDR3 protein. Of 750,000 to 900,000 distinct CDR3 sequences in the sample, roughly 50% were seen once. The gene calls are TRBV25-1 and TRBJ2-7; D is undetermined. This TCR came from a girl aged 5-17 years with multiple sclerosis. Source material: blood. CDR3 residues: CASSDARVPFYEQYF. In nucleotides, the CDR3 is TGTGCCAGCAGTGACGCTAGGGTTCCCTTCTACGAGCAGTACTTC.